This TCR beta chain is from a study of T cells in Graves' hyperthyroidism and ophthalmopathy. Study findings and constraints: The authors' 13 V-J model separated ophthalmopathy from stable hyperthyroidism. Ophthalmopathy, as predicted by the model, came a median 6.5 months after the prediction.

This clonotype was recorded many times. Its antigen is undetermined. In germline, CDR1 is SEHNR, CDR2 FQNEAQ (reference sequence). The CDR3 spans 15 residues. Trimming left V 5 bases short and J 1 base short, with 14 bases between. Researchers amplified the TCR beta CDR3 regions from RNA transcripts. Researchers ran a first-round RT-PCR on the TCR CDR3 using the HTBI primer set. TCRdb redid the calling of the multiplex PCR reads with MiXCR, one entry per CDR3 protein. The repertoire holds more than 550,000 distinct CDR3 sequences, with 40% to 55% as singletons. The receptor's source is an adult man with Graves' disease, either hyperthyroidism or ophthalmopathy (not recorded which). The chain employs TRBV7-9 and TRBJ1-1; tentative D call: TRBD1 (6 bases). Sample: peripheral blood or thyroid tissue (not recorded which). DNA for the CDR3: TGTGCCAGCAGCCAGGGGTGGGCAGAGAACACTGAAGCTTTCTTT. Its protein product is CASSQGWAENTEAFF.